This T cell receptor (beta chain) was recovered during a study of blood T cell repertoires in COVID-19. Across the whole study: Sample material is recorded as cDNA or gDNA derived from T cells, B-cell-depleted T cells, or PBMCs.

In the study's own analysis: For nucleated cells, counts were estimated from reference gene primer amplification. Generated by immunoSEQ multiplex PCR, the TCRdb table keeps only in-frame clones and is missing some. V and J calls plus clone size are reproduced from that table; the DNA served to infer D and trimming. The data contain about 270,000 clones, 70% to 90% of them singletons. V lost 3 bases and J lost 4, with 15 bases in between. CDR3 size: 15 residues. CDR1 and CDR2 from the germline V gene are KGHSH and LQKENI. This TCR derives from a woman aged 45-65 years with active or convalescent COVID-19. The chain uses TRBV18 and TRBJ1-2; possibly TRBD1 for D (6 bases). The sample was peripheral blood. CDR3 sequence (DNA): TGTGCCAGCTCACCGAACAGGGAGAAACTCTATGGCTACACCTTC. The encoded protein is CASSPNREKLYGYTF.